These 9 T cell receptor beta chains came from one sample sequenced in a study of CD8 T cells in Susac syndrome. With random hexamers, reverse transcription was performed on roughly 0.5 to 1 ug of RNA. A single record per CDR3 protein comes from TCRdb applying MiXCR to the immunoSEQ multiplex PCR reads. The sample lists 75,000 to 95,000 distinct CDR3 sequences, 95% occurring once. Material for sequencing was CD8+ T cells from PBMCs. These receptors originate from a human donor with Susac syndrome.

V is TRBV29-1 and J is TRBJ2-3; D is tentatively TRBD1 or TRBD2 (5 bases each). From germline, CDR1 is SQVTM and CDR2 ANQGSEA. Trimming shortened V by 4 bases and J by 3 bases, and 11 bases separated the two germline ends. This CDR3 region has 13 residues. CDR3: CSVVRGWTDTQYF. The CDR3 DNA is TGCAGCGTTGTGAGGGGTTGGACAGATACGCAGTATTTT.

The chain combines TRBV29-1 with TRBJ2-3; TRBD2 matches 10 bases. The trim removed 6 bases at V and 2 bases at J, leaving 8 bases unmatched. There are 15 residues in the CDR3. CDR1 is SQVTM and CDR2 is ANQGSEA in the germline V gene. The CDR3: CSVDPTSGPTDTQYF. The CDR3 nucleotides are TGCAGCGTGGACCCGACTAGCGGGCCCACAGATACGCAGTATTTT.

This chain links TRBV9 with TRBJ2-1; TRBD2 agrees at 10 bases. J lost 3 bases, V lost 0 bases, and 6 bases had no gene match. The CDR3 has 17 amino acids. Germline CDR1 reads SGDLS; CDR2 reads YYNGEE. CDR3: CASSVARSGRDYNEQFF. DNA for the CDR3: TGTGCCAGCAGCGTAGCGAGGAGCGGGAGGGACTACAATGAGCAGTTCTTC.

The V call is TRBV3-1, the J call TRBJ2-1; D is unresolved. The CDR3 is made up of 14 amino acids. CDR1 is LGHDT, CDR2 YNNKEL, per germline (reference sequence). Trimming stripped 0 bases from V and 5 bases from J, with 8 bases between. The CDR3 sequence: CASSQDLPNNEQFF. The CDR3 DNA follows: TGTGCCAGCAGCCAAGATTTGCCGAACAATGAGCAGTTCTTC.

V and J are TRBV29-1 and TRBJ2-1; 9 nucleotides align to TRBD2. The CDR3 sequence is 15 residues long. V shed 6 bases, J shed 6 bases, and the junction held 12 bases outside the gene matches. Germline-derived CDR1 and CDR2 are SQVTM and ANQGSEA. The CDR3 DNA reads TGCAGCGTCCCCCACGCGGGAGGGGCCCCCAATGAGCAGTTCTTC. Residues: CSVPHAGGAPNEQFF.

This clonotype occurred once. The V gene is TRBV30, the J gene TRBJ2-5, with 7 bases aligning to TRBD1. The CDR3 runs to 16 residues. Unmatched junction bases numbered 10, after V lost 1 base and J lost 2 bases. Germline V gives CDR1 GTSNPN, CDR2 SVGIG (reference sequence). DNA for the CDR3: TGTGCCTGGAGTGGAGATCTTCAGGGGGTTCAAGAGACCCAGTACTTC. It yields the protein CAWSGDLQGVQETQYF.

This chain's CDR3 is CASSVESEGETQYF. Written as DNA, the CDR3 is TGTGCCAGCAGCGTAGAGAGCGAGGGAGAGACCCAGTACTTC. The chain employs TRBV9 and TRBJ2-5; D is possibly TRBD2 (5 bases). Trimming shortened V by 0 bases and J by 4 bases, and 10 bases separated the two germline ends. Germline assignment: CDR1 SGDLS and CDR2 YYNGEE. The CDR3 runs to 14 residues. The full variable domain, completed using reference TRBV9 and TRBJ2-5, is DSGVTQTPKHLITATGQRVTLRCSPRSGDLSVYWYQQSLDQGLQFLIQYYNGEERAKGNILERFSAQQFPDLHSELNLSSLELGDSALYFCASSVESEGETQYFGPGTRLLVL.

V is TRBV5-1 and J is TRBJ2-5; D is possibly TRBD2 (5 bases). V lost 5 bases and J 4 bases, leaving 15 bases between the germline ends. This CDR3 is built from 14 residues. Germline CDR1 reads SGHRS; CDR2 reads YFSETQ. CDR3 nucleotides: TGCGCCAGCAGTCATTCGGAGGTCGGAGAGACCCAGTACTTC. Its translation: CASSHSEVGETQYF.

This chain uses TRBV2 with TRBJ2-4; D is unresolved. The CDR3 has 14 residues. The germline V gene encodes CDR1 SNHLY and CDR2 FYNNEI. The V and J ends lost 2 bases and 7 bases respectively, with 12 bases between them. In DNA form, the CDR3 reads TGTGCCAGCAGTGAATTAGGCGACGTGAACATTCAGTACTTC. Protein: CASSELGDVNIQYF.